This T cell receptor (beta chain) was sequenced in a study of blood T cell repertoires in COVID-19. TCRdb's copy holds only in-frame clones and misses some; the assay was immunoSEQ multiplex PCR. The data hold 400,000 to 450,000 clones, with around 89% observed a single time. Per germline, CDR1 LGHDT and CDR2 YNNKEL (reference sequence). V lost 6 bases and J lost 5; bases outside the gene matches: 7. This CDR3 spans 15 amino acids. This chain joins TRBV3-1 (or the pseudogene TRBV3-2) and TRBJ2-5; 12 nucleotides line up with TRBD2. Sequenced input: PBMCs or T cells enriched from blood (not recorded which). The receptor's source is a man in his thirties or forties who had recovered from COVID-19. This CDR3 reads CASRPGTSGGETQYF. CDR3 nucleotide sequence: TGTGCCAGCAGACCTGGCACTAGCGGGGGGGAGACCCAGTACTTC.